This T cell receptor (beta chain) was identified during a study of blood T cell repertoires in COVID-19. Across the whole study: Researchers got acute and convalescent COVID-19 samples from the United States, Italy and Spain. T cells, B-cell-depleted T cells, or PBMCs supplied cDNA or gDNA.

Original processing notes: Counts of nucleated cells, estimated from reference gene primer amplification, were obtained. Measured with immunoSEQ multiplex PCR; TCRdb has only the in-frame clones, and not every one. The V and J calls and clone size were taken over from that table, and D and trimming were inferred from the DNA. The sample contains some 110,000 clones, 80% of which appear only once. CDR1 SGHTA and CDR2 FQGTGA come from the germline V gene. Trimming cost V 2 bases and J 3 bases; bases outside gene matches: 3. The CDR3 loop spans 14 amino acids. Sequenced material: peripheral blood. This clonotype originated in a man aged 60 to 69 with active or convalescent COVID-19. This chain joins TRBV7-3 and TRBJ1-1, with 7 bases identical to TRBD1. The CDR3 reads CASSLSGGHTEAFF. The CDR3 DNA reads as TGTGCCAGCAGCTTATCAGGGGGGCACACTGAAGCTTTCTTT.